This TCR beta chain was identified during a study of patients and donors after allogeneic stem cell transplantation. CDR3 length equals 14 residues. V dropped 3 bases and J dropped 3 bases, with 10 bases sitting between them. Germline V gene data show CDR1 as KGHSH and CDR2 as LQKENI. TCRdb re-derived calls from the RT-PCR reads in MiXCR, one entry per CDR3 protein. This table has hundreds of thousands of distinct CDR3 sequences, approximately 16% appearing once. The sequence was obtained from a human donor who was either an allogeneic HSCT recipient or a stem cell or donor lymphocyte infusion donor (not recorded which). It is not recorded whose cells these are; they may come from a transplant donor. The sample consisted of blood, either unsorted or a sorted T cell fraction (not recorded which). This chain uses TRBV18 with TRBJ2-3, with a tentative D call TRBD2 (5 bases). The CDR3 sequence: CASSPRGTTDTQYF. For the CDR3, the DNA is TGTGCCAGCTCACCTCGGGGAACAACAGATACGCAGTATTTT.